This record looks at one T cell receptor (beta chain) sequence and its context. Its antigen is unidentified. Trimming cost V 10 bases and J 0 bases; bases outside gene matches: 2. Per germline, CDR1 MNHEY and CDR2 SVGAGI. The CDR3 runs 12 residues. The data are from a study of cytomegalovirus exposure and HLA in healthy donors. Findings of the study overall: The authors enumerated some 160 TCR beta chains as linked to cytomegalovirus. Later analysis identified several of the most significant clusters that appeared linked to common viral pathogens. In an earlier analysis, productive rearrangement rates for most beta V segments clustered near 87% or 30%.

The PCR had 60 Vbeta and 13 Jbeta primers. This table comes from immunoSEQ multiplex PCR, and its TCRdb copy is limited to in-frame clones, with some not included. This sample has some 200,000 clones, with more than 60% found just once. The TCR originated in a woman in her sixties or seventies in good health and CMV-seropositive. Material for sequencing was PBMCs. This chain joins TRBV6-5 and TRBJ1-1; TRBD1 agrees at 7 bases. The CDR3 coding sequence is TGTGCCACGGGACAGATGAACACTGAAGCTTTCTTT. This translates into CATGQMNTEAFF.